What follows are 19 T cell receptor beta chains derived from one specimen sequenced in a study of T cells in Graves' hyperthyroidism and ophthalmopathy. There were TCR beta CDR3 regions amplified from RNA transcripts. A first-round RT-PCR of the TCR CDR3 used the HTBI primer set. TCRdb ran MiXCR on the multiplex PCR reads and lists one entry per CDR3 protein. In the table there are 600,000 to 750,000 distinct CDR3 sequences, roughly 17% of which are singletons. The sequencing sample was made of blood. These receptors were obtained from a man aged 50 to 60 with Graves' hyperthyroidism.

This clonotype was recorded at least ten times. V and J are TRBV3-1 and TRBJ1-5; D uncertain. CDR3 length equals 13 residues. V was pared by 4 bases and J by 1 base, with 5 bases between. Germline V gives CDR1 LGHDT, CDR2 YNNKEL (reference sequence). The chain's CDR3 is CASSPRSNQPQHF. The CDR3 nucleotides are TGTGCCAGCAGCCCACGGAGCAATCAGCCCCAGCATTTT.

The rearrangement joins TRBV30 to TRBJ2-1; maybe TRBD2 (5 bases). The V end was cut by 2 bases, the J end by 2 bases, with 16 bases between. The CDR3 consists of 16 residues. The germline CDR1 and CDR2 sequences are GTSNPN and SVGIG (reference sequence). The CDR3 sequence: CAWSQISATTYNEQFF. As DNA, the CDR3 is TGTGCCTGGAGTCAAATTAGCGCCACAACCTACAATGAGCAGTTCTTC.

This clonotype has just a few counts. This chain uses TRBV29-1 with TRBJ1-1, with D tentatively TRBD1 (5 bases). The CDR3 runs 18 residues. The V gene lost 5 bases and the J gene lost 3 bases, with 28 bases spanning the gap. Germline CDR1 reads SQVTM; CDR2 reads ANQGSEA. CDR3 bases: TGCAGCGTTCAGGTAATCCGGGACCTCTTTCTCGGCGACACTGAAGCTTTCTTT. Its protein product is CSVQVIRDLFLGDTEAFF.

This clonotype was detected ten times or more. The rearrangement links TRBV10-3 to TRBJ1-2, with D perhaps matching TRBD1 (5 bases). Trimming stripped 3 bases from V and 1 base from J, with 9 bases between. Germline V lookup: CDR1 ENHRY, CDR2 SYGVKD. This CDR3 is built from 14 residues. In DNA, the CDR3 is TGTGCCATCAGTGAAGATGGGGGTAACTATGGCTACACCTTC. It encodes CAISEDGGNYGYTF.

This clonotype was observed a handful of times. The V gene is TRBV29-1, the J gene TRBJ2-1, with D tentatively TRBD1 (5 bases). V was pared by 1 base and J by 6 bases, with 7 bases between. CDR1 is SQVTM and CDR2 is ANQGSEA in the germline V gene. CDR3 length equals 12 residues. CDR3 residues: CSVEGQTNEQFF. The CDR3 DNA reads TGCAGCGTTGAAGGACAGACCAATGAGCAGTTCTTC.

Of note for this clonotype: An end of the junction differs from the germline gene, which may be a read error. This chain uses TRBV28 with TRBJ2-5; 9 bases are a match to TRBD2. Germline-derived CDR1 and CDR2 are MDHEN and SYDVKM. The CDR3 loop spans 15 amino acids. The CDR3 DNA reads as TGTGCCGGCAGCCGGACTAGCGCGGTCCAAGAGACCCAGTACTTC. It codes for CAGSRTSAVQETQYF.

This clonotype was counted at least ten times. The chain recombines TRBV18 with TRBJ1-1; D perhaps matches TRBD1 (5 bases). Germline V CDR1 and CDR2: KGHSH, LQKENI. CDR3 length: 15 residues. V lost 2 bases, J lost 4 bases, and 14 bases lay in between. CDR3 DNA sequence: TGTGCCAGCTCACCAGGCAGGGAACGAGGCACTGAAGCTTTCTTT. The encoded protein is CASSPGRERGTEAFF.

This clonotype was observed a handful of times. In nucleotides, the CDR3 is TGTGCCACCAGCAGAGTGCGAGGATTCACAGATACGCAGTATTTT. This encodes CATSRVRGFTDTQYF. The V gene is TRBV15, the J gene TRBJ2-3; D not resolved. Deletions cut 1 base from V and 2 bases from J, with 10 bases between. This CDR3 is 15 amino acids long. The germline gives CDR1 LNHNV, CDR2 YYDKDF (reference sequence).

This clonotype came up many times. This chain connects TRBV7-2 to TRBJ2-3; the match to TRBD2 covers 7 bases. Germline V gene lookup returns CDR1 SGHTA and CDR2 FQGNSA. Germline trimming cut 5 bases from V and 0 bases from J; bases unmatched to any gene: 8. The CDR3 has 16 residues. The CDR3 nucleotides are TGTGCCAGCAGCCGAAGTGCGGGAGTGAGCACAGATACGCAGTATTTT. It encodes CASSRSAGVSTDTQYF.

V is TRBV5-4 and J is TRBJ2-3; TRBD1 matches at 7 bases. V lost 0 bases, J lost 10 bases, and 11 bases stayed unmatched. The CDR3 is made up of 15 amino acids. Germline loops: CDR1 SGHNT, CDR2 YYREEE (reference sequence). CDR3 protein: CASSLGSRDSFPQYF. The CDR3 bases are TGTGCCAGCAGCTTGGGGTCCCGGGACAGCTTTCCGCAGTATTTT. Together with reference TRBV5-4 and TRBJ2-3, the CDR3 gives the full variable domain: ETGVTQSPTHLIKTRGQQVTLRCSSQSGHNTVSWYQQALGQGPQFIFQYYREEENGRGNFPPRFSGLQFPNYSSELNVNALELDDSALYLCASSLGSRDSFPQYFGPGTRLTVL.

This clonotype has at least ten counts. J is TRBJ2-2 and V is TRBV2, with D maybe TRBD2 (6 bases). The germline gives CDR1 SNHLY, CDR2 FYNNEI. The CDR3 consists of 14 residues. Deletions cut 8 bases from V and 5 bases from J, with 15 bases between. This chain's CDR3 is CASRDSLFTGELFF. The DNA of the CDR3 is TGTGCCAGCCGGGACTCGCTATTTACCGGGGAGCTGTTTTTT.

The gene calls are TRBV25-1 and TRBJ1-1; no clear D. This CDR3 contains 13 residues. V lost 7 bases, J lost 5 bases, and 14 bases lay in between. Germline-derived CDR1 and CDR2 are MGHDK and SYGVNS. The CDR3: CASMTPVLTEAFF. As DNA, the CDR3 is TGTGCCAGCATGACGCCGGTGTTAACTGAAGCTTTCTTT.

This clonotype was counted at least ten times. V gene TRBV10-3 combines with J gene TRBJ1-5; 11 bases are shared with TRBD1. This CDR3 has 16 amino acids. The germline gives CDR1 ENHRY, CDR2 SYGVKD. V lost 6 bases and J lost 4; bases outside the gene matches: 8. CDR3 coding DNA: TGTGCCATCAGAGACCGGGACAGGGGGGAAAATCAGCCCCAGCATTTT. Translated, it gives CAIRDRDRGENQPQHF.

This clonotype has ten or more counts. The rearrangement links TRBV19 to TRBJ2-3, with D maybe TRBD2 (5 bases). V was clipped by 5 bases and J by 4 bases, with 19 bases between them. Germline V gene sequence: CDR1 LNHDA, CDR2 SQIVND (reference sequence). The CDR3 contains 16 residues. The CDR3 is CASSPYAYERADTQYF. The CDR3, as DNA: TGTGCCAGTAGTCCCTATGCCTACGAGAGGGCAGATACGCAGTATTTT.

V gene TRBV7-8 combines with J gene TRBJ2-7, with D possibly matching TRBD1 (6 bases). V was pared by 1 base and J by 2 bases, with 12 bases between. Germline CDR1 reads SGHVS; CDR2 reads FQNEAQ. The length of the CDR3 is 15 residues. CDR3 DNA sequence: TGTGCCAGCAGCTTAGACAGGGAATCAACCTACGAGCAGTACTTC. Its protein is CASSLDRESTYEQYF. The whole variable domain, filled in from reference TRBV7-8 and TRBJ2-7, reads GAGVSQSPRYKVAKRGQDVALRCDPISGHVSLFWYQQALGQGPEFLTYFQNEAQLDKSGLPSDRFFAERPEGSVSTLKIQRTQQEDSAVYLCASSLDRESTYEQYFGPGTRLTVT.

The chain links TRBV30 to TRBJ2-1; TRBD2 might be the D (6 bases). The CDR3 is 15 residues long. Germline CDR1 GTSNPN, CDR2 SVGIG (reference sequence). The V gene lost 4 bases and the J gene lost 1 base, with 14 bases spanning the gap. CDR3 sequence (DNA): TGTGCCTGGACTCTCTCTAGCGCATCCTACAATGAGCAGTTCTTC. Translation: CAWTLSSASYNEQFF.

The CDR3 nucleotides are TGTGCCAGCAGTGAAACAGCGGATGGCTACACCTTC. Encoded protein: CASSETADGYTF. V is TRBV6-1 and J is TRBJ1-2; D gene uncertain. V was cut by 2 bases and J by 6 bases, with 7 bases left in between. Germline lookup yields CDR1 MNHNS and CDR2 SASEGT. CDR3 length: 12 amino acids.

This clonotype has ten or more counts. The gene calls are TRBV24-1 and TRBJ2-5, with D unresolved. V was pared by 4 bases and J by 2 bases, with 10 bases between. The germline CDR1 and CDR2 sequences are KGHDR and SFDVKD. This CDR3 is 14 amino acids long. The CDR3 DNA sequence: TGTGCCACCAGTGACCCGACCGTTCAAGAGACCCAGTACTTC. It translates to CATSDPTVQETQYF.

Ten or more counts support this clonotype. The chain is built from TRBV11-1 and TRBJ2-7, with 8 bases fitting TRBD2. The CDR3 length is 13 residues. Trimming took 9 bases from V and 0 from J; bases not matched to a gene: 4. Germline V gene lookup returns CDR1 SGHAT and CDR2 FQDESV (reference sequence). DNA of the CDR3: TGTGCCAGTAGCGGGACCTTCTCCTACGAGCAGTACTTC. Translating it yields CASSGTFSYEQYF.